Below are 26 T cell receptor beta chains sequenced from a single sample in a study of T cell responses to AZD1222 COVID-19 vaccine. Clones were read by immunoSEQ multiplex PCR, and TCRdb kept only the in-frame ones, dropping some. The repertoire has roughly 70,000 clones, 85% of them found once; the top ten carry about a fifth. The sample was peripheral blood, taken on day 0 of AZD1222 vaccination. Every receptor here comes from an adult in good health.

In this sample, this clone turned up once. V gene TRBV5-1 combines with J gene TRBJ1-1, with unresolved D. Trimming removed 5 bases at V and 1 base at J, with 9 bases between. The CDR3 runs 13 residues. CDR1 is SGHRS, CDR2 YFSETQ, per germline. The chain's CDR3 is CASRGAENTEAFF. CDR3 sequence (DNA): TGCGCCAGCAGGGGCGCAGAGAACACTGAAGCTTTCTTT.

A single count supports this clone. CDR3 region: CASSPVARDYEQYF. The CDR3 DNA sequence: TGCGCCAGCAGCCCCGTGGCCAGGGACTACGAGCAGTACTTC. The chain carries TRBV5-1 and TRBJ2-7; a weak D match, TRBD1 (5 bases). Germline V CDR1 and CDR2: SGHRS, YFSETQ. V lost 4 bases and J 3 bases, leaving 14 bases between the germline ends. This CDR3 comprises 14 residues.

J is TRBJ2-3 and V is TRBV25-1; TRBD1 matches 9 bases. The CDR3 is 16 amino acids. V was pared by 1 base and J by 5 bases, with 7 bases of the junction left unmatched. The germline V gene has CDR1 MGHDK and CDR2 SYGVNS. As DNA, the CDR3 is TGTGCCAGCAGTGAATGGGGGACAGGGAGGCAAGATACGCAGTATTTT. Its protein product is CASSEWGTGRQDTQYF.

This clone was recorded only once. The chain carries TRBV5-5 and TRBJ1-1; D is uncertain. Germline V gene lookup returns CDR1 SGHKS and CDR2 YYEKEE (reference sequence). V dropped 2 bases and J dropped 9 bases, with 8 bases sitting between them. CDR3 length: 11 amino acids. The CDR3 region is CASSLGEKAFF. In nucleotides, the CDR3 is TGTGCCAGCAGCTTAGGAGAGAAAGCTTTCTTT.

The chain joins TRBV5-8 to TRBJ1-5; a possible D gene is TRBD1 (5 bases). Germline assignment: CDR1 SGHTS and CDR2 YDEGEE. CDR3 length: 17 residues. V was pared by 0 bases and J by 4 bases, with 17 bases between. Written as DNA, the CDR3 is TGTGCCAGCAGCTTGGTTCTGGGGTCGCAGGGTAATCAGCCCCAGCATTTT. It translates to CASSLVLGSQGNQPQHF.

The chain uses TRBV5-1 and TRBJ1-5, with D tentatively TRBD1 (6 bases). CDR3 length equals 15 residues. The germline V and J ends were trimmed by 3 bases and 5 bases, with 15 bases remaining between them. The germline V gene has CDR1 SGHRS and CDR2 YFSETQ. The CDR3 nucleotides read TGCGCCAGCAGCTCCAGAGGGGGGAAGGATCAGCCCCAGCATTTT. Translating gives CASSSRGGKDQPQHF. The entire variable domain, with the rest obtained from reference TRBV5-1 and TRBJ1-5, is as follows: KAGVTQTPRYLIKTRGQQVTLSCSPISGHRSVSWYQQTPGQGLQFLFEYFSETQRNKGNFPGRFSGRQFSNSRSEMNVSTLELGDSALYLCASSSRGGKDQPQHFGDGTRLSIL.

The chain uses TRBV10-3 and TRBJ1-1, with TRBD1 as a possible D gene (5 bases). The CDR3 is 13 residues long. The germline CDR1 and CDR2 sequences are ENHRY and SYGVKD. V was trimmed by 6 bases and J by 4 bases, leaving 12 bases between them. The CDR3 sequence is CAISSGGITEAFF. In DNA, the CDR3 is TGTGCCATCAGCTCCGGGGGGATCACTGAAGCTTTCTTT.

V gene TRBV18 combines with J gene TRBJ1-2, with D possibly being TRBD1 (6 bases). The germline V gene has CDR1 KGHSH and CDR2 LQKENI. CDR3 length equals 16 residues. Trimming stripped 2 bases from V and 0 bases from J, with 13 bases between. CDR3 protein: CASSPAGVAANYGYTF. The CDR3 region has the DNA TGTGCCAGCTCACCAGCAGGGGTGGCGGCTAACTATGGCTACACCTTC.

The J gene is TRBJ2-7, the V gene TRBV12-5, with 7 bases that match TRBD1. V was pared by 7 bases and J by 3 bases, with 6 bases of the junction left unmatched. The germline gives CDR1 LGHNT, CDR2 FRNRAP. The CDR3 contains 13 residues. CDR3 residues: CASASAGGYEQYF. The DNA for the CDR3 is TGTGCTAGTGCTTCCGCAGGGGGCTACGAGCAGTACTTC.

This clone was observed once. The CDR3 sequence is CASRAGQGGNSPLHF. Here the CDR3 DNA reads TGTGCCAGCAGAGCCGGACAGGGTGGGAATTCACCCCTCCACTTT. The genes are TRBV6-5 and TRBJ1-6, with TRBD1 matching 8 bases. The V segment lost 6 bases and the J segment 7 bases; nucleotides outside the gene matches: 8. In germline, CDR1 is MNHEY, CDR2 SVGAGI. The CDR3 has 15 residues.

In nucleotides, the CDR3 is TGCAGTGTCCCGACGGGGACGGGAGCTTTCTTT. It specifies CSVPTGTGAFF. This chain links TRBV20-1 with TRBJ1-1, with D possibly being TRBD1 (5 bases). Trimming removed 7 bases at V and 10 bases at J, with 16 bases between. CDR1 is DFQATT and CDR2 is SNEGSKA in the germline V gene (reference sequence). This CDR3 region has 11 residues.

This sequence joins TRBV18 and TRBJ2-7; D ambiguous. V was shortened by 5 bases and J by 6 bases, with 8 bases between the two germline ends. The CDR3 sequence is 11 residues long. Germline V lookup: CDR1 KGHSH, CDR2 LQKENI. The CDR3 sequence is CASSSAAEQYF. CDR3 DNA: TGTGCCAGCTCATCGGCTGCCGAGCAGTACTTC.

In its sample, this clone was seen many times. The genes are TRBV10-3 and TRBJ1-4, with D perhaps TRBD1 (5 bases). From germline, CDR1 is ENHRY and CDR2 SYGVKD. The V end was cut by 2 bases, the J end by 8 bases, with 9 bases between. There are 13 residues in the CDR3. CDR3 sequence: CAISEGHGEKLFF. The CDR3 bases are TGTGCCATCAGTGAGGGACATGGGGAAAAACTGTTTTTT.

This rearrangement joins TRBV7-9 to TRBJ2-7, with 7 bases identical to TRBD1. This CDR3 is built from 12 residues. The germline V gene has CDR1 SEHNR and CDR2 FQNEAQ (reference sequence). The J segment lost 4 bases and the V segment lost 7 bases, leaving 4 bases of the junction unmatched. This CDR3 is CASNRQGYEQYF. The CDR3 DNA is TGTGCCAGCAACCGACAGGGTTACGAGCAGTACTTC.

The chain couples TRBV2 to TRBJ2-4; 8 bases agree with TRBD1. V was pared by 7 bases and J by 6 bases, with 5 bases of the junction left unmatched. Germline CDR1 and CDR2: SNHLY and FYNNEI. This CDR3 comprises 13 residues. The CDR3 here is CASTRDRGNIQYF. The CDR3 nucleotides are TGTGCCAGCACCCGAGACAGGGGAAACATTCAGTACTTC.

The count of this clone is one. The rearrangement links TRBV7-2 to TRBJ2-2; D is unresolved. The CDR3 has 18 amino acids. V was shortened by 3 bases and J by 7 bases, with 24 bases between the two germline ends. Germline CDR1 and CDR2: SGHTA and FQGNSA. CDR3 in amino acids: CASSFPLGDFPVGGELFF. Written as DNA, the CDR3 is TGTGCCAGCAGCTTTCCCCTGGGCGACTTCCCGGTGGGCGGGGAGCTGTTTTTT.

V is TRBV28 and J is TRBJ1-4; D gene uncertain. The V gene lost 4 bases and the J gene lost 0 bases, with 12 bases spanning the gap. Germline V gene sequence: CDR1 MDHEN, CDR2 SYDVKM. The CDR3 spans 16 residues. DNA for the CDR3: TGTGCCAGCAGTTCATCGGACGGTGCAACTAATGAAAAACTGTTTTTT. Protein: CASSSSDGATNEKLFF.

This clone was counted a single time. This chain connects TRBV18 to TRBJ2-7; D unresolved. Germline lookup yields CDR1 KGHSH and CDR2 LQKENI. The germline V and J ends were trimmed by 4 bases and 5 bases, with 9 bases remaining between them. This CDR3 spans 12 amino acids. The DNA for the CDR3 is TGTGCCAGCTCACTGAAGGGAAACGAGCAGTACTTC. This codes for CASSLKGNEQYF.

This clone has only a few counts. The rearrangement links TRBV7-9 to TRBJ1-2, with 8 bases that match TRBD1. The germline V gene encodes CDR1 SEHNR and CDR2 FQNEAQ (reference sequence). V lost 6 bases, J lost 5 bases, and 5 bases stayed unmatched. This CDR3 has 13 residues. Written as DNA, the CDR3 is TGTGCCAGCAGGCCGGGACAGGATTATGGCTACACCTTC. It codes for CASRPGQDYGYTF.

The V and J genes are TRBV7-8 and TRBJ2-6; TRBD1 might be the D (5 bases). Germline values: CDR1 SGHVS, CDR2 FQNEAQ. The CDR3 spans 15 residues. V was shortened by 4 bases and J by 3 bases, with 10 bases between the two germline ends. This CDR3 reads CASSSQGGGANVLTF. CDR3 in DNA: TGTGCCAGCAGCTCCCAGGGTGGTGGGGCCAACGTCCTGACTTTC.

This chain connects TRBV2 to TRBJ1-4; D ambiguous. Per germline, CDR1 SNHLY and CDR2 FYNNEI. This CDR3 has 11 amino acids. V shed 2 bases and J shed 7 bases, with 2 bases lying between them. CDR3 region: CASSEFEKLFF. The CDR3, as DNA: TGTGCCAGCAGTGAATTTGAAAAACTGTTTTTT.

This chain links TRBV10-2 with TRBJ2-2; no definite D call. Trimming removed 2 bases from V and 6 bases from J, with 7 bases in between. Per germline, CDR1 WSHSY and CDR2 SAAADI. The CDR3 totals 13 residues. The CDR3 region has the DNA TGCGCCAGCAGTGAGAGAGTCCCCGGGGAGCTGTTTTTT. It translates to CASSERVPGELFF.

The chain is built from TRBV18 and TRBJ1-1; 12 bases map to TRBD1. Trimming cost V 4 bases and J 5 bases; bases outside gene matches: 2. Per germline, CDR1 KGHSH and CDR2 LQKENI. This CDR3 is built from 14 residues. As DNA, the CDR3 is TGTGCCAGCTCACGGGACAGGGGGCGAACTGAAGCTTTCTTT. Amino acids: CASSRDRGRTEAFF.

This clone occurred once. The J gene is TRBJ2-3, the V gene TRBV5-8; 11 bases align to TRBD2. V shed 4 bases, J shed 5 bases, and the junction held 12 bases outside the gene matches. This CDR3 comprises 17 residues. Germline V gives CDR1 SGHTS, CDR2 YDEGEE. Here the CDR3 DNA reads TGTGCCAGCAGCCGGGGGGCTAGCGGGGGGTCCGGAGATACGCAGTATTTT. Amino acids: CASSRGASGGSGDTQYF.

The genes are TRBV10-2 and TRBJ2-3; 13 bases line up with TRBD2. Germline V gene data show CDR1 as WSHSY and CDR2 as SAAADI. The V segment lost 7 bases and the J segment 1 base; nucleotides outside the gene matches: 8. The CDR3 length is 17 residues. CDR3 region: CASNGLAGAVGTDTQYF. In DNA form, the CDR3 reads TGCGCCAGCAACGGACTAGCGGGAGCAGTGGGCACAGATACGCAGTATTTT.

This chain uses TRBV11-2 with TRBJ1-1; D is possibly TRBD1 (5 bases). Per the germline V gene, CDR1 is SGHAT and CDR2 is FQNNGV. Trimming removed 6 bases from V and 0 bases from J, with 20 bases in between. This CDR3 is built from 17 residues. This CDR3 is CASSPPGRGPLNTEAFF. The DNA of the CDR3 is TGTGCCAGCAGTCCTCCCGGTAGGGGCCCCCTGAACACTGAAGCTTTCTTT.